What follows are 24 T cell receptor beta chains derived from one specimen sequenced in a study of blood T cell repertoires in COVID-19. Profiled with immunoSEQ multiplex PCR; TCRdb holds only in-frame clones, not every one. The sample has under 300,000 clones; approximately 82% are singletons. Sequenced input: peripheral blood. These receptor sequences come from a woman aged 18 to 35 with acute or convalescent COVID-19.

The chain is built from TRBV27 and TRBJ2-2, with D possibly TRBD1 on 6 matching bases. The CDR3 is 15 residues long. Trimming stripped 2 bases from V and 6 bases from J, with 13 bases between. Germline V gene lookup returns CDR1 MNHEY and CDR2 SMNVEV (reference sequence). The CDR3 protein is CASSLSPGQSGELFF. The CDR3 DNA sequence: TGTGCCAGCAGTTTAAGCCCCGGACAGTCCGGGGAGCTGTTTTTT.

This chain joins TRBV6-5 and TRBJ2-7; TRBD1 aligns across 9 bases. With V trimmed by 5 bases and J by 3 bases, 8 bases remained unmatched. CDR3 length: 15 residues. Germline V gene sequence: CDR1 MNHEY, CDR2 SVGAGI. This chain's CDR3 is CASSTYRGHLYEQYF. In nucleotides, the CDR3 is TGTGCCAGCAGTACCTACAGGGGGCACCTCTACGAGCAGTACTTC.

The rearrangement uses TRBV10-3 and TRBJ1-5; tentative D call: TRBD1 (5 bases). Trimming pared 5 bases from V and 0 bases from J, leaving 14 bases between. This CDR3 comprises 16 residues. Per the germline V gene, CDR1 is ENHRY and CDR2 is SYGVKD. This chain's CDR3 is CAISSGGGNSNQPQHF. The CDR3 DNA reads TGTGCCATCAGTTCCGGTGGGGGGAATAGCAATCAGCCCCAGCATTTT.

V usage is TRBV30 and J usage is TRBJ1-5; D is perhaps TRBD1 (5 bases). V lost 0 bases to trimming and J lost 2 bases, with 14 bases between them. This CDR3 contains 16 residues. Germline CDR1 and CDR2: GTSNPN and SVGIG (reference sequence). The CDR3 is CAWSVPSGLGNQPQHF. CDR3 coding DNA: TGTGCCTGGAGTGTACCCTCGGGACTCGGCAATCAGCCCCAGCATTTT.

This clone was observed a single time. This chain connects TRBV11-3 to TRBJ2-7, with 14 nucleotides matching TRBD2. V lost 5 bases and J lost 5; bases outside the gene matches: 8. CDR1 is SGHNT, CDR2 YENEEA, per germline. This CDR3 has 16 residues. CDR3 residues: CASSLAPGLAGDEQYF. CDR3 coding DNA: TGTGCCAGCAGCCTGGCACCGGGACTAGCGGGAGACGAGCAGTACTTC.

The CDR3 region is CAISERTLNYEQYF. CDR3 coding DNA: TGTGCCATCAGCGAGAGGACACTAAACTACGAGCAGTACTTC. The gene calls are TRBV10-3 and TRBJ2-7; possible D gene TRBD1, 5 bases. This CDR3 has 14 residues. V was shortened by 6 bases and J by 3 bases, with 15 bases between the two germline ends. CDR1 is ENHRY and CDR2 is SYGVKD in the germline V gene.

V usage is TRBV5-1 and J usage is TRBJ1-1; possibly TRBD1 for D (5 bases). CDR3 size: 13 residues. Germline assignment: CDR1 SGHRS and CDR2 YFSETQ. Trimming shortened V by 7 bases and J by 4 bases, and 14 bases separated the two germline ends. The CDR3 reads CASGTGEGTEAFF. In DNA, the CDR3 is TGCGCCAGCGGGACTGGGGAGGGCACTGAAGCTTTCTTT.

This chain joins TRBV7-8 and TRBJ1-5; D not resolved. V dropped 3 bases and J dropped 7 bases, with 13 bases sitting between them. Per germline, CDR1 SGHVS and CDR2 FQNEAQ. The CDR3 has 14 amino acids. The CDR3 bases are TGTGCCAGCAGCTTGGCCGGTCTCAGGCAGCCCCAGCATTTT. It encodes CASSLAGLRQPQHF.

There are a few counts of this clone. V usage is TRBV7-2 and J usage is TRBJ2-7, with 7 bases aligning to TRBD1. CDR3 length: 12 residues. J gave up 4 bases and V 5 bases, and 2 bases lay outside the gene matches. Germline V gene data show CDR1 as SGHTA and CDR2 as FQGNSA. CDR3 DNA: TGTGCCAGCAGCCAGGACAGGTACGAGCAGTACTTC. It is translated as CASSQDRYEQYF.

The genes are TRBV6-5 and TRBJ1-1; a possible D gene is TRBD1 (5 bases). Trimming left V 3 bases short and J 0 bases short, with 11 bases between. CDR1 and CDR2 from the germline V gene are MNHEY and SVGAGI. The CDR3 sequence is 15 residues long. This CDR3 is CASSYYPGMNTEAFF. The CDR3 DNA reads TGTGCCAGCAGTTATTATCCAGGGATGAACACTGAAGCTTTCTTT.

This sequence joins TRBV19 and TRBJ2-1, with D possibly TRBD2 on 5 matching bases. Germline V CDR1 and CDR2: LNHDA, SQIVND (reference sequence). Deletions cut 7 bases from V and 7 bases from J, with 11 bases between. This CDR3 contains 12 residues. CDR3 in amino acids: CASNNRGNEQFF. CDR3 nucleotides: TGTGCCAGTAACAATCGAGGGAATGAGCAGTTCTTC.

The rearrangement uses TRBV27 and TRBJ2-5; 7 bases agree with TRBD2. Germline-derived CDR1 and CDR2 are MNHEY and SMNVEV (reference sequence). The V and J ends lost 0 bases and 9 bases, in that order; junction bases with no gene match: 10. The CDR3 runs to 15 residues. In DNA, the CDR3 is TGTGCCAGCAGTTTATCGGCGGGAGCAAAACGGGCCCAGTACTTC. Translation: CASSLSAGAKRAQYF.

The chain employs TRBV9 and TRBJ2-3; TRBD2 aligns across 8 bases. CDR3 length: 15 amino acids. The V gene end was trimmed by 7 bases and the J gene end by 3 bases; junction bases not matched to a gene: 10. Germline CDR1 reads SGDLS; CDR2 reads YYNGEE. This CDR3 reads CASCLGLVATDTQYF. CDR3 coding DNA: TGTGCCAGCTGTTTGGGACTAGTCGCAACAGATACGCAGTATTTT.

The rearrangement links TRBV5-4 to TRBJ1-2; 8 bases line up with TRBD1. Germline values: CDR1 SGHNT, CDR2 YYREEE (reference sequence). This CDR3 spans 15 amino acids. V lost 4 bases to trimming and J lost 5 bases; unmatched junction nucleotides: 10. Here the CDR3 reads CASSRGQAKAYGYTF. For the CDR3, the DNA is TGTGCCAGCAGCCGGGGACAGGCCAAGGCGTATGGCTACACCTTC.

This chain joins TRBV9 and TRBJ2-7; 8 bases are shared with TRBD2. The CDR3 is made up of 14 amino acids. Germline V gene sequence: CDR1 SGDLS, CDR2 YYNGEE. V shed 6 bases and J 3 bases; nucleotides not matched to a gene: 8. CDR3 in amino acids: CASTPGLGDYEQYF. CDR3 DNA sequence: TGTGCCAGCACGCCGGGACTAGGAGACTACGAGCAGTACTTC.

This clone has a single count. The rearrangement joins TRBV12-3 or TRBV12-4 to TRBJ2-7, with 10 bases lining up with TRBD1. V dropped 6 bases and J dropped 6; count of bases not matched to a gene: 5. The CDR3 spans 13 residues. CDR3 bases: TGTGCCAGCAGGGGGACAGGGGAGGCCGAGCAGTACTTC. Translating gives CASRGTGEAEQYF.

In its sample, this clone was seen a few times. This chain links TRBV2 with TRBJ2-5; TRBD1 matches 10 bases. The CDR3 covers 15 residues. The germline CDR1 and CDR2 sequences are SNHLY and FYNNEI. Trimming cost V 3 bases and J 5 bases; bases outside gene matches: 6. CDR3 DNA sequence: TGTGCCAGCAGTGATTGGGACAGGGGTAGGGAGACCCAGTACTTC. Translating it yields CASSDWDRGRETQYF.

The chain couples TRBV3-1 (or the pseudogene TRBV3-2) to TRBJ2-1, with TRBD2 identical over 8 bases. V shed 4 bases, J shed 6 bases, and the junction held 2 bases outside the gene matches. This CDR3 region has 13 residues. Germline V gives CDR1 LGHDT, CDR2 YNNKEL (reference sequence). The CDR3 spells CASSLSGANEQFF. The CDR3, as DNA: TGTGCCAGCAGCCTTAGCGGGGCCAATGAGCAGTTCTTC.

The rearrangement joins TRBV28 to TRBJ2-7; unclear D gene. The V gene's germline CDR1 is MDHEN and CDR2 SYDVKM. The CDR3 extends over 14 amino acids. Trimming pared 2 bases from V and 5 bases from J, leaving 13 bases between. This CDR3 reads CASSLHPSPDEQYF. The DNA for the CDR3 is TGTGCCAGCAGTTTACATCCCAGTCCAGACGAGCAGTACTTC.

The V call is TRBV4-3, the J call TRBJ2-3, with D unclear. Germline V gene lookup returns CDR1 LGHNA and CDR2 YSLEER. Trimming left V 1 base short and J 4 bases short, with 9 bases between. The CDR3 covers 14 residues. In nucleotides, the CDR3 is TGCGCCAGCAGCCAAGCCGACCAGGCAGATACGCAGTATTTT. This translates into CASSQADQADTQYF.

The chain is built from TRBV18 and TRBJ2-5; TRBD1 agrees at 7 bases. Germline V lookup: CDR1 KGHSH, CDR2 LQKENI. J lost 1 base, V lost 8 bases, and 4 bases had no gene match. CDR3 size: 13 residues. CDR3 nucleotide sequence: TGTGCCAGCACGGGACAGCTCCAAGAGACCCAGTACTTC. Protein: CASTGQLQETQYF.

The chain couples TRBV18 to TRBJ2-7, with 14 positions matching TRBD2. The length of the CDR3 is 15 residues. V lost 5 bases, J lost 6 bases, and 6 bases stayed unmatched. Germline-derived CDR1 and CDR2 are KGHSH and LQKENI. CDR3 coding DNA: TGTGCCAGCTCAACAGGACTAGCGGGAGGAGGCGAGCAGTACTTC. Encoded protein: CASSTGLAGGGEQYF.

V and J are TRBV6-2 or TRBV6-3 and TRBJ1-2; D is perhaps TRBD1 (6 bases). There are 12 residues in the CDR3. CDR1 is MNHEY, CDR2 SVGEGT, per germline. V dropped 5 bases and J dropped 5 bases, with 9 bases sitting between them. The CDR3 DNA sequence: TGTGCCAGCAGTCTACAGGGATATGGCTACACCTTC. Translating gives CASSLQGYGYTF.

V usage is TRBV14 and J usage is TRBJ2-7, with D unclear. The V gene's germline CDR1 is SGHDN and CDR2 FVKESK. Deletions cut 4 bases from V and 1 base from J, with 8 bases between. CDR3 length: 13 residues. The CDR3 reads CASSPILSYEQYF. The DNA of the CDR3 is TGTGCCAGCAGCCCAATTTTGTCCTACGAGCAGTACTTC. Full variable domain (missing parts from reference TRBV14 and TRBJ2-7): EAGVTQFPSHSVIEKGQTVTLRCDPISGHDNLYWYRRVMGKEIKFLLHFVKESKQDESGMPNNRFLAERTGGTYSTLKVQPAELEDSGVYFCASSPILSYEQYFGPGTRLTVT.